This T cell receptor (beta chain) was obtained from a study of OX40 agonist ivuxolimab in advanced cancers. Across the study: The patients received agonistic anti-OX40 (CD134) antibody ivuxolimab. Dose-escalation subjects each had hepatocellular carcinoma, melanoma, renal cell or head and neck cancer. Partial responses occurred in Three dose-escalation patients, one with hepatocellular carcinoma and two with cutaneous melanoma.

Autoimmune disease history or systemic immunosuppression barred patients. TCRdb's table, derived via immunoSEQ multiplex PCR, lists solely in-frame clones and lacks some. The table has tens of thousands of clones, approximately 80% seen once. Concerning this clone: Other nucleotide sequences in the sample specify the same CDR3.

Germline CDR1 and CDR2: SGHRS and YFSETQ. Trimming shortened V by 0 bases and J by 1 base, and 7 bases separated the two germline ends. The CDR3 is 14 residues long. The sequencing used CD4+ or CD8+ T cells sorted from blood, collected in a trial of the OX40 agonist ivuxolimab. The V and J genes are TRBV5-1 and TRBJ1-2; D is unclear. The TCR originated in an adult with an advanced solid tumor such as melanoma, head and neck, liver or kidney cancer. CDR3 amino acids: CASSLVSSNYGYTF. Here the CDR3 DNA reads TGCGCCAGCAGCTTGGTCAGTAGTAACTATGGCTACACCTTC. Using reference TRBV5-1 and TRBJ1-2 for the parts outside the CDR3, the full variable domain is KAGVTQTPRYLIKTRGQQVTLSCSPISGHRSVSWYQQTPGQGLQFLFEYFSETQRNKGNFPGRFSGRQFSNSRSEMNVSTLELGDSALYLCASSLVSSNYGYTFGSGTRLTVV.